The T cell receptor (beta chain) under discussion was sequenced for a study of blood T cell repertoires in COVID-19 (dated by TCRdb to between 2020 and 2021). Background for the entire study: The collaborator samples originated in the United States, Italy and Spain and spanned the acute and convalescent phases of COVID-19. A freely available public database, intended as a resource for researchers studying the immune response to SARS-CoV-2, is where the repertoires were released. The samples were drawn from the first 160 participants of the ongoing ImmuneRACE study and from 950 to 1,500 subjects provided by 6 global collaborators. Subjects who had been exposed to COVID-19, were actively infected with it, or had recovered from it provided the deeply sampled blood TCRbeta repertoires that made up the dataset. Nearly every sample came with metadata listing a de-identified subject ID, COVID-19 status, age in years and sex. Where available, HLA class I and class II types were taken from metadata supplied by the sample provider and were not determined by assay-based typing. The prospective study material was composed of cDNA or gDNA derived from T cells, B-cell-depleted T cells, or PBMCs. Study-wide conclusions, independent of this receptor: The quantity of clinical and demographic metadata differed by source and by participant and was supplied without curation.

A word on this clone: The clone's antigen remains unknown. Qualities for individual bases were not recorded, and no much larger clone is one base off.

From its cysteine to its phenylalanine, the CDR3 spans 12 amino acids. Only the CDR3 portion is preserved as DNA: 36 bases, with reading frame beginning at the first base. At the junction V is shortened by 5 bases and J by 3 bases, with 11 bases in between. The germline V gene (reference sequence) sets CDR1 to DFQATT and CDR2 to SNEGSKA. The immunoSEQ Assay, a bias-controlled multiplex PCR, was used to amplify TCRbeta CDR3 regions from genomic DNA. As for how the authors treated the data: The number of nucleated cells in each sample was estimated by amplification of reference gene primers within the assay. To quantify the absolute abundance of each unique TCRbeta CDR3 rearrangement, sequence reads were collapsed and filtered. For each sample, productive Simpson clonality was calculated as the square root of Simpson's diversity index across productive rearrangements. TCRdb stores this immuneACCESS table with in-frame sequences only. Part of the clones is absent; in the studies checked, under half of the shortfall reflects unresolved V genes, and no reason is known for the rest. The V and J calls and the clone size are those of that table, but D and trimming were determined from the DNA. This sample is represented by some 200,000 clones; approximately 78% of them were singletons. Jointly, the top ten make up 17% of the sample.

In the prospective study, participants were roughly 18 to 90 years old, resided in approximately 22 geographic areas of the United States, and were enrolled through a virtual design. Cohort assignment in the prospective study relied on participant-reported clinical history from a screening survey and a study questionnaire. Recovered participants in ImmuneRACE Cohort 3 were defined as having two consecutive negative NP/OP PCR tests, clearance from a healthcare professional, or resolution of symptoms. Each participant in the prospective study had whole blood, serum and a nasopharyngeal or oropharyngeal swab collected by mobile phlebotomists. Additional blood draws and questionnaires over an approximately two-month period could optionally be provided by prospective study participants. Before DNA extraction, blood samples from the prospective study were shipped at room temperature or frozen.

Sequencing was done on a sample of PBMCs or T cells enriched from blood (not recorded which). The clonotype originates from a woman aged 45-65 years who had recovered from COVID-19. Here the chain combines TRBV20-1 and TRBJ2-7; a tentative D match to TRBD1 spans 6 bases. The CDR3 reads CSACGQNYEQYF. The DNA sequence is as follows: TGCAGTGCTTGTGGACAGAACTACGAGCAGTACTTC.